This T cell receptor beta chain was sequenced during a study of blood T cells in healthy people across ages. Study summary: Per two T cells, about one barcoded beta molecule was captured through template switching.

Then a second PCR, running about 6 to 11 cycles, was carried out with a sample-barcoded 5' primer and a J-beta primer mix. Every sample produced at least 3 million CDR3-containing paired-end reads. TCRdb called the 5' RACE reads again in MiXCR, with one record for every CDR3 protein. This table has about 640,000 distinct CDR3 sequences, about 30% appearing once. Each donor's blood draw was approximately 10 milliliters of peripheral blood. PBMCs numbering at least 6 million were isolated per sample. The CDR3 totals 14 residues. The ends were cut back, 1 base at V and 4 bases at J, with 10 bases in the middle. Germline V CDR1 and CDR2: LGHNA, YNFKEQ. This clonotype showed up many times.

The chain joins TRBV4-2 to TRBJ1-2; D uncertain. This sequence was found in an elderly woman in good health. The sample taken for sequencing was blood. The CDR3 sequence is CASSQVGQRYGYTF. As DNA, the CDR3 is TGTGCCAGCAGCCAAGTGGGTCAGCGCTATGGCTACACCTTC.